Below, 20 T cell receptor beta chains from the same sample are listed, as sequenced in a study of T-cell reconstitution after alpha-beta-depleted transplantation in children. During its preparation, the TCRbeta library received unique molecular identifiers. Each CDR3 protein gets one entry after TCRdb re-called the PCR reads with MiXCR. The data hold about 110,000 distinct CDR3 sequences, with about 6% observed a single time. Sequences were derived from PBMCs, mostly from graft donor cells, sampled 360 days after TCRalphabeta/CD19-depleted stem cell transplant. Every receptor here comes from a male patient aged 2 to 9 who had a stem cell transplant for acute lymphoblastic leukemia, so the T cells may come from the graft donor.

The rearrangement joins TRBV6-5 to TRBJ2-3; either TRBD1 or TRBD2 may supply D (6 bases each). The V end lost 3 bases, the J end lost 5 bases, and 18 bases lay between the germline ends. Germline values: CDR1 MNHEY, CDR2 SVGAGI. This CDR3 spans 16 amino acids. CDR3 bases: TGTGCCAGCAGTTATTTCCCCCCGGGGGCGGGAGATACGCAGTATTTT. Its protein product is CASSYFPPGAGDTQYF.

This clonotype occurred many times. Here the CDR3 DNA reads TGCGCCAGCAGCCATAGGCCGGGGATTAGCACAGATACGCAGTATTTT. Amino acid sequence: CASSHRPGISTDTQYF. This rearrangement joins TRBV4-3 to TRBJ2-3; TRBD2 is a possible D gene (5 bases). The CDR3 runs to 16 residues. In germline, CDR1 is LGHNA, CDR2 YSLEER. Trimming took off 3 bases at V and 0 bases at J, with 13 bases between the two ends.

The chain has TRBV6-4 and TRBJ2-3; 10 nucleotides align to TRBD2. Trimming removed 4 bases from V and 2 bases from J; junction bases left unmatched: 6. The CDR3 has 16 residues. The germline gives CDR1 MRHNA, CDR2 SNTAGT. The CDR3 nucleotides read TGTGCCAGCAGTGTTCTAGCGGGGGCCGTCACAGATACGCAGTATTTT. This codes for CASSVLAGAVTDTQYF.

In this sample, this clonotype turned up many times. The chain is built from TRBV5-1 and TRBJ1-1, with a tentative D call TRBD1 (5 bases). V shed 4 bases and J shed 4 bases, with 20 bases lying between them. There are 16 residues in the CDR3. CDR1 and CDR2 (germline): SGHRS, YFSETQ. The CDR3: CASSLNQGVATTEAFF. The DNA of the CDR3 is TGCGCCAGCAGCCTGAACCAGGGCGTTGCGACCACTGAAGCTTTCTTT.

V and J are TRBV5-1 and TRBJ1-1, with TRBD1 matching over 8 bases. The CDR3 runs to 15 residues. The germline V gene encodes CDR1 SGHRS and CDR2 YFSETQ. V trimming: 6 bases; J trimming: 3 bases; junction bases outside the gene matches: 10. The CDR3 loop is CASTINRGAHTEAFF. The CDR3 DNA reads as TGCGCCAGCACTATTAACAGGGGGGCGCACACTGAAGCTTTCTTT.

The table lists this clonotype with many counts. J is TRBJ2-7 and V is TRBV5-1; D is unresolved. This CDR3 has 11 amino acids. CDR1 SGHRS and CDR2 YFSETQ come from the germline V gene. The germline V and J ends were trimmed by 5 bases and 4 bases, with 7 bases remaining between them. CDR3 bases: TGCGCCAGCAGGGCAAATTACGAGCAGTACTTC. As protein: CASRANYEQYF.

The J gene is TRBJ1-2, the V gene TRBV4-2; 8 bases agree with TRBD1. Germline V gene sequence: CDR1 LGHNA, CDR2 YNFKEQ. CDR3 length: 14 amino acids. With 4 bases clipped from V and 6 bases from J, the junction kept 7 bases outside the gene matches. Here the CDR3 reads CASSRGQVRNGYTF. CDR3 nucleotides: TGTGCCAGCAGCCGGGGACAGGTGCGGAATGGCTACACCTTC.

This clonotype was counted ten times or more. The rearrangement uses TRBV5-6 and TRBJ2-7, with D unclear. The CDR3 covers 16 residues. V was clipped by 0 bases and J by 5 bases, with 18 bases between them. In germline, CDR1 is SGHDT, CDR2 YYEEEE. CDR3 protein: CASSLGRLPKPDEQYF. CDR3 in DNA: TGTGCCAGCAGCTTGGGGCGCCTGCCGAAACCGGACGAGCAGTACTTC.

The chain carries TRBV7-8 and TRBJ1-5, with D unclear. Germline CDR1 reads SGHVS; CDR2 reads FQNEAQ. The CDR3 extends over 13 amino acids. The V gene lost 4 bases and the J gene lost 7 bases, with 11 bases spanning the gap. Written as DNA, the CDR3 is TGTGCCAGCAGCTCAATTAAAGGGCAGCCCCAGCATTTT. This sequence encodes CASSSIKGQPQHF.

This clonotype was recorded once. One end of the junction is discordant with germline, which a read error may explain. J is TRBJ2-1 and V is TRBV3-1; no reliable D call. Germline assignment: CDR1 LGHDT and CDR2 YNNKEL (reference sequence). The CDR3 spans 17 residues. The chain's CDR3 is CASTQEWPRDAYNEQFF. Here the CDR3 DNA reads TGTGCCAGCACCCAAGAATGGCCTAGGGATGCCTACAATGAGCAGTTCTTC.

This chain links TRBV3-1 with TRBJ2-1; no clear D gene. The CDR3 is 12 amino acids. Germline assignment: CDR1 LGHDT and CDR2 YNNKEL (reference sequence). Trimming removed 3 bases from V and 6 bases from J, with 6 bases in between. The DNA for the CDR3 is TGTGCCAGCAGCCAGACGGTCAATGAGCAGTTCTTC. It codes for CASSQTVNEQFF.

This clonotype was recorded many times. The chain uses TRBV5-1 and TRBJ2-7; tentative D call: TRBD1 (5 bases). Germline loops: CDR1 SGHRS, CDR2 YFSETQ. The CDR3 extends over 14 amino acids. V lost 2 bases, J lost 3 bases, and 12 bases lay in between. CDR3 loop: CASSLDSSYYEQYF. DNA for the CDR3: TGCGCCAGCAGCTTAGACAGTTCCTACTACGAGCAGTACTTC.

The rearrangement joins TRBV6-1 to TRBJ2-7; 8 nucleotides line up with TRBD2. Trimming took 8 bases from V and 4 from J; bases not matched to a gene: 16. The CDR3 has 16 amino acids. Germline CDR1 reads MNHNS; CDR2 reads SASEGT. DNA of the CDR3: TGTGCCAGCCGGGGGGTGAGTCGGGAGGGACGGTACGAGCAGTACTTC. Residues: CASRGVSREGRYEQYF.

This clonotype was picked up many times. The gene calls are TRBV28 and TRBJ2-7; maybe TRBD1 (6 bases). CDR3 length: 14 amino acids. V was pared by 6 bases and J by 5 bases, with 17 bases between. The germline V gene has CDR1 MDHEN and CDR2 SYDVKM. The CDR3 DNA sequence: TGTGCCAGCAGGTACCGCAGGGGCAGGCACGAGCAGTACTTC. It is translated as CASRYRRGRHEQYF.

This clonotype showed up just a few times. The chain recombines TRBV27 with TRBJ2-3, with a tentative D call TRBD2 (6 bases). Germline CDR1 MNHEY, CDR2 SMNVEV (reference sequence). The CDR3 runs 15 residues. The germline V and J ends were trimmed by 3 bases and 5 bases, with 15 bases remaining between them. CDR3 region: CASSFRTGRGDTQYF. The CDR3 DNA sequence: TGTGCCAGCAGTTTCAGAACGGGGCGGGGAGATACGCAGTATTTT.

In its sample, this clonotype was seen many times. This sequence joins TRBV5-6 and TRBJ2-2; no definite D call. In germline, CDR1 is SGHDT, CDR2 YYEEEE. The length of the CDR3 is 11 residues. Trimming took off 1 base at V and 6 bases at J, with 1 base between the two ends. CDR3: CASSLPGELFF. The CDR3 DNA reads as TGTGCCAGCAGCTTGCCCGGGGAGCTGTTTTTT.

This clonotype appeared many times. The chain is built from TRBV7-6 and TRBJ2-7, with D unclear. Per the germline V gene, CDR1 is SGHVS and CDR2 is FNYEAQ. This CDR3 region has 16 residues. The V end lost 3 bases, the J end lost 3 bases, and 18 bases lay between the germline ends. The CDR3 loop is CASSFVRDTPDYEQYF. The CDR3 DNA reads TGTGCCAGCAGCTTTGTCAGAGACACACCGGACTACGAGCAGTACTTC.

The sample holds many counts of this clonotype. CDR3 nucleotides: TGTGCCAGCAGCCCGCGACACCTACGCTCCTACAATGAGCAGTTCTTC. It encodes CASSPRHLRSYNEQFF. The rearrangement links TRBV7-9 to TRBJ2-1; D not certain. The CDR3 spans 16 residues. Germline V gene lookup returns CDR1 SEHNR and CDR2 FQNEAQ (reference sequence). The ends were cut back, 5 bases at V and 0 bases at J, with 14 bases in the middle.

This clonotype was picked up many times. The rearrangement links TRBV9 to TRBJ1-2; TRBD1 aligns across 7 bases. The CDR3 runs 13 residues. Germline V CDR1 and CDR2: SGDLS, YYNGEE. The V and J ends lost 0 bases and 7 bases, in that order; junction bases with no gene match: 3. CDR3 sequence reads: CASSVGQGSGYTF. The CDR3 nucleotides read TGTGCCAGCAGCGTAGGACAGGGAAGTGGCTACACCTTC. Combining the CDR3 with reference TRBV9 and TRBJ1-2 gives the whole variable domain DSGVTQTPKHLITATGQRVTLRCSPRSGDLSVYWYQQSLDQGLQFLIQYYNGEERAKGNILERFSAQQFPDLHSELNLSSLELGDSALYFCASSVGQGSGYTFGSGTRLTVV.

This clonotype showed up many times. The chain carries TRBV7-9 and TRBJ2-7; TRBD1 matches at 9 bases. CDR1 is SEHNR, CDR2 FQNEAQ, per germline (reference sequence). V shed 5 bases, J shed 4 bases, and the junction held 15 bases outside the gene matches. This CDR3 spans 17 amino acids. DNA for the CDR3: TGTGCCAGCAGCCCAGACAGGGGGAAATCCCCACAATACGAGCAGTACTTC. Translating it yields CASSPDRGKSPQYEQYF.